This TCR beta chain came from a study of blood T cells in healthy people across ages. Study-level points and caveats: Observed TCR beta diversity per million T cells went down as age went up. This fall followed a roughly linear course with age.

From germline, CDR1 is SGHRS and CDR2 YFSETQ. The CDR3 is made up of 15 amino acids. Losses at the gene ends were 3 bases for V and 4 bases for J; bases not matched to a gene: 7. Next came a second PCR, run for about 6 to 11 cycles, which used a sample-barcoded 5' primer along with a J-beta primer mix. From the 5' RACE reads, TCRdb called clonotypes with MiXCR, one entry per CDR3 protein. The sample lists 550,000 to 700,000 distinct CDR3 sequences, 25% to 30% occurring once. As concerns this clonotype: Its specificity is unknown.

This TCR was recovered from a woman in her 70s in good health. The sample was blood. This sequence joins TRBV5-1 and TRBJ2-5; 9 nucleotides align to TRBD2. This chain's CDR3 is CASSSAGGRRETQYF. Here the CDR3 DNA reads TGCGCCAGCAGCTCCGCGGGGGGGAGGAGAGAGACCCAGTACTTC.